This entry lists 5 T cell receptor beta chains sequenced from one sample in a study of identifying expanded T cells in peripheral blood. Repertoires were generated with immunoSEQ multiplex PCR, while TCRdb's copy carries only in-frame clones and drops some. This table holds approximately 100,000 clones, about 87% found once. Sequences were obtained from blood. These receptors originate from a person aged 18 to 70 in good health.

The chain employs TRBV13 and TRBJ2-5, with a weak D call TRBD2 (6 bases). The CDR3 has 15 residues. Deletions cut 3 bases from V and 3 bases from J, with 14 bases between. Germline-derived CDR1 and CDR2 are PRHDT and FYEKMQ (reference sequence). This CDR3 reads CASSFRGGGKETQYF. The CDR3 DNA reads TGTGCCAGCAGCTTTCGAGGTGGGGGGAAAGAGACCCAGTACTTC.

The chain employs TRBV10-3 and TRBJ1-2; D possibly corresponds to TRBD1 (5 bases). CDR1 is ENHRY, CDR2 SYGVKD, per germline. Trimming removed 2 bases from V and 1 base from J, with 5 bases in between. This CDR3 spans 13 amino acids. The CDR3 protein is CAISEQGNYGYTF. The CDR3 coding sequence is TGTGCCATCAGTGAGCAGGGTAACTATGGCTACACCTTC.

The rearrangement uses TRBV1 and TRBJ2-1; the table gives TRBD2 as D, unverified against the DNA. TRBV1 is recorded as a pseudogene. The CDR3 runs to 18 residues. DNA of the CDR3: TGCACCAGCAGCTATAGGACTAGCGGGAGTGTAACCTACAATGAGCAGTTCTTC. It translates to CTSSYRTSGSVTYNEQFF.

The gene calls are TRBV9 and TRBJ1-2; possibly TRBD1 for D (5 bases). Per the germline V gene, CDR1 is SGDLS and CDR2 is YYNGEE. CDR3 length: 13 amino acids. Trimming removed 4 bases from V and 4 bases from J, with 11 bases in between. CDR3 in amino acids: CASSPRQTYGYTF. The CDR3 region has the DNA TGTGCCAGCAGCCCACGACAGACCTATGGCTACACCTTC.

V and J are TRBV2 and TRBJ1-1; perhaps TRBD1 as D (5 bases). Germline V gene data show CDR1 as SNHLY and CDR2 as FYNNEI. The CDR3 runs 16 residues. Trimming cost V 8 bases and J 0 bases, with 19 bases left between them. This CDR3 is CASRVVWGGMNTEAFF. DNA of the CDR3: TGTGCCAGCCGAGTGGTTTGGGGCGGCATGAACACTGAAGCTTTCTTT.